Listed here are 9 T cell receptor beta chains from one sample, sequenced in a study of cytomegalovirus exposure and HLA in healthy donors. 13 Jbeta primers and 60 Vbeta primers were used for the PCR. Libraries were prepared by immunoSEQ multiplex PCR; TCRdb keeps only in-frame clonotypes and omits some of them. The sample lists more than 65,000 clones; under 85% were seen once. The sample was PBMCs. The receptors derive from a woman aged 55-69 years in good health and CMV-seropositive.

The J gene is TRBJ2-7, the V gene TRBV19, with TRBD1 matching 9 bases. CDR3 length: 14 residues. CDR1 is LNHDA and CDR2 is SQIVND in the germline V gene (reference sequence). Trimming took 5 bases from V and 6 from J; bases not matched to a gene: 8. DNA of the CDR3: TGTGCCAGTAGTCGAACGGGACAGGGTTTCGAGCAGTACTTC. This sequence encodes CASSRTGQGFEQYF.

This chain's CDR3 is CASSLSYQSYNEQFF. The CDR3 DNA reads as TGTGCCAGCAGTTTATCTTACCAGTCCTACAATGAGCAGTTCTTC. The chain recombines TRBV27 with TRBJ2-1; D call uncertain. This CDR3 spans 15 amino acids. Looked up from germline, CDR1 is MNHEY and CDR2 is SMNVEV (reference sequence). Between the trimmed V and J ends, which lost 0 bases and 1 base, there was a span of 7 bases.

J is TRBJ1-1 and V is TRBV6-1; the D gene is possibly TRBD1 (6 bases). CDR1 and CDR2 from the germline V gene are MNHNS and SASEGT. Deletions cut 0 bases from V and 4 bases from J, with 9 bases between. This CDR3 has 14 amino acids. DNA for the CDR3: TGTGCCAGCAGTGAAGCCGGCAGGGGCACTGAAGCTTTCTTT. This codes for CASSEAGRGTEAFF.

The CDR3 sequence: CASTQNKLRRENAGELFF. CDR3 DNA: TGCGCCAGCACTCAGAACAAACTGCGGCGGGAGAATGCCGGGGAGCTGTTTTTT. The gene calls are TRBV4-1 and TRBJ2-2, with TRBD2 identical over 7 bases. This CDR3 has 18 amino acids. J was trimmed by 6 bases and V by 7 bases; bases with no gene match: 20. Germline lookup yields CDR1 MGHRA and CDR2 YSYEKL.

DNA of the CDR3: TGTGCCAGTAGTATCCGGACAGGTTCTTATGGCTACACCTTC. Translated: CASSIRTGSYGYTF. This rearrangement joins TRBV19 to TRBJ1-2; 7 bases line up with TRBD1. The CDR3 totals 14 residues. Germline V gives CDR1 LNHDA, CDR2 SQIVND (reference sequence). Trimming at V came to 3 bases and at J to 5 bases, leaving 6 bases not matched to a gene.

The chain uses TRBV5-1 and TRBJ1-3, with D possibly matching TRBD1 (6 bases). CDR1 and CDR2 (germline): SGHRS, YFSETQ. Trimming removed 4 bases at V and 0 bases at J, with 8 bases between. This CDR3 has 14 amino acids. This CDR3 reads CASSRDTSGNTIYF. Written as DNA, the CDR3 is TGCGCCAGCAGCAGGGACACCTCTGGAAACACCATATATTTT.

The chain recombines TRBV30 with TRBJ1-5; no reliable D call. The V end was cut by 0 bases, the J end by 3 bases, with 6 bases between. The V gene's germline CDR1 is GTSNPN and CDR2 SVGIG (reference sequence). CDR3 length equals 13 residues. Here the CDR3 DNA reads TGTGCCTGGAGTGTACTTCCCAATCAGCCCCAGCATTTT. Its protein product is CAWSVLPNQPQHF.

This clone was observed a single time. The genes are TRBV4-1 and TRBJ1-5; TRBD1 might be the D (5 bases). This CDR3 region has 16 residues. V was pared by 1 base and J by 1 base, with 11 bases between. CDR1 and CDR2 (germline): MGHRA, YSYEKL. Written as DNA, the CDR3 is TGCGCCAGCAGCCAAGTACGGGGGAGGAGCAATCAGCCCCAGCATTTT. Its protein product is CASSQVRGRSNQPQHF.

The chain employs TRBV2 and TRBJ1-1; TRBD1 agrees at 7 bases. J gave up 5 bases and V 6 bases, and 9 bases lay outside the gene matches. This CDR3 contains 14 residues. CDR1 SNHLY and CDR2 FYNNEI come from the germline V gene. The CDR3 loop is CASRVRQGLTEAFF. CDR3 coding DNA: TGTGCCAGCAGAGTCAGACAGGGTTTGACTGAAGCTTTCTTT.